This TCR beta chain was identified in a study of T cells in localized non-small cell lung cancer (dated by TCRdb to the early 2020s). About the study as a whole: Comparing tumors with uninvolved tumor-adjacent lungs, the study looked at the T cell repertoires of a few hundred patients with early-stage NSCLC. The cohort comprised 236 treatment-naïve NSCLC patients with resected, localized lung tumors. NSCLC patients had a mean age of approximately 70 years, and fewer than 150 were male and more than 90 female. Broad study findings and their caveats: Uninvolved tumor-adjacent lung showed the highest T cell clonality, higher than tumor, which suggests more focused antigenic responses in the adjacent lung. Of the top 100 tumor clones, a median of 57 were detected in paired uninvolved adjacent lung; some 28 were also among that lung's top 100. Higher blood T cell density associated with longer overall survival, while higher adjacent-lung clonality associated with shorter survival. Since the design was exploratory, TCR variables were selected using unadjusted p-values with no false-discovery rate correction. Multi-region tumor sequencing was not performed, so intratumor heterogeneity could not be excluded.

Comments on this clone: Its antigen is unknown. Per-base quality was not reported, and no clone a single base away is much larger than it.

At diagnosis, tumor, uninvolved tumor-adjacent lung and peripheral blood were collected and then preserved as a mix of FFPE and fresh-frozen material. For TCR repertoire profiling, blood samples were analyzed as peripheral blood mononuclear cells. From its cysteine to its phenylalanine, the CDR3 spans 13 amino acids. The entry retains the CDR3 DNA only, 39 bases that are in frame from base 1. The CDR1 and CDR2 encoded by the germline V gene are SGHAT and FQNNGV. V loses 6 bases of germline sequence and J loses 4 bases, and the interval between the two ends is 12 bases. TCR beta CDR3 regions were sequenced from DNA using the immunoSEQ Assay. Per the original workflow: T cell density was computed as TCR beta template counts normalized to usable DNA estimated by amplifying housekeeping genes. Using the preseqR package, richness was estimated by extrapolating to 120,000 templates for tissue samples and 400,000 templates for PBMC samples. Clonality was taken to be one minus Pielou's evenness. Differential abundance testing on productive amino-acid clonotypes, with a minimum total count of 5 and an alpha of 0.1, was used to identify tissue-enriched TCRs. The Jaccard Index and the Morisita Overlap Index were used to measure repertoire overlap between compartments. GLIPH grouped TCR beta CDR3s together with public tetramer-defined viral CDR3s, and a viral motif had to include at least three viral sequences and show V-gene enrichment. TCRdb provides this immuneACCESS table in a form limited to in-frame rearrangements. Some clones are lacking; in checked studies, under half of them reflect an unresolved V gene, and why the rest are absent is not known. V, J and clone size are those of that table, while D and trimming were read from the DNA. The sample records 30,000 to 45,000 clones, 90% to 95% of which are singletons. Of the sample, 7.1% is held by the ten largest clones.

The clonotype was recovered from a female donor at least 60 years old with stage I lung adenocarcinoma. The chain is encoded by TRBV11-2 joined to TRBJ1-1; TRBD1 is a weak D gene call, 5 bases matching. Sequencing used peripheral blood, obtained before any cancer treatment. The DNA reads TGTGCCAGCAGATCAGGGCGGGGCACTGAAGCTTTCTTT. Translation gives CASRSGRGTEAFF. Reference TRBV11-2 and TRBJ1-1 genes cover what lies past the CDR3, so the full variable domain is EAGVAQSPRYKIIEKRQSVAFWCNPISGHATLYWYQQILGQGPKLLIQFQNNGVVDDSQLPKDRFSAERLKGVDSTLKIQPAKLEDSAVYLCASRSGRGTEAFFGQGTRLTVV.